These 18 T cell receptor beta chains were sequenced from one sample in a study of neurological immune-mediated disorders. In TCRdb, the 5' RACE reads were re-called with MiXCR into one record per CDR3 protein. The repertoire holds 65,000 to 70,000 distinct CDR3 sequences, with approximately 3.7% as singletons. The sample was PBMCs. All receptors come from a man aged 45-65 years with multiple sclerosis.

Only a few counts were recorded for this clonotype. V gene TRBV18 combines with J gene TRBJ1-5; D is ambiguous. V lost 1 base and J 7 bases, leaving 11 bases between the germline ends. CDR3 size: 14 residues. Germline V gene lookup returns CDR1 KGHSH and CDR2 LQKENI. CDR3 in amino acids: CASSPRGLEQPQHF. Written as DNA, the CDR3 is TGTGCCAGCTCACCACGAGGGTTGGAACAGCCCCAGCATTTT.

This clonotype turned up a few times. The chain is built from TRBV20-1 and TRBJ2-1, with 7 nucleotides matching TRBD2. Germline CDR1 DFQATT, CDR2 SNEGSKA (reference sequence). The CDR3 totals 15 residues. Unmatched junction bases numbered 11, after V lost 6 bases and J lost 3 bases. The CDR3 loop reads CSANTGTTGYNEQFF. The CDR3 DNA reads TGCAGTGCCAATACCGGGACTACAGGCTACAATGAGCAGTTCTTC.

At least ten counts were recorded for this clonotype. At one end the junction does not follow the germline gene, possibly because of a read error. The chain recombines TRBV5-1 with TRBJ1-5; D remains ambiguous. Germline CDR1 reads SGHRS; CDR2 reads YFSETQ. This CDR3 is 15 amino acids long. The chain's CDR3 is CASSLDGYSNQPQNF. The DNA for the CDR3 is TGCGCCAGCAGCTTGGATGGGTATAGCAATCAGCCCCAGAATTTT.

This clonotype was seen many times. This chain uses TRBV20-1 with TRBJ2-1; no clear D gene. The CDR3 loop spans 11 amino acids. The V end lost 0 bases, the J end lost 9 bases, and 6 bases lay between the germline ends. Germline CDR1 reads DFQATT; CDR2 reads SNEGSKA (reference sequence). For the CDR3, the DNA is TGCAGTGCTAGAGACTGGAGTGAGCAGTTCTTC. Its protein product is CSARDWSEQFF.

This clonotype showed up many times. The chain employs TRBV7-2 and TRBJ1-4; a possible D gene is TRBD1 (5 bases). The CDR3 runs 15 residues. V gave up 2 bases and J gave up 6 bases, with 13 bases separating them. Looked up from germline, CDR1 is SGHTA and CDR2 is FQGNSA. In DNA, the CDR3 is TGTGCCAGCAGCTTACCGTCAGGGCAGGATGAAAAACTGTTTTTT. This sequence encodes CASSLPSGQDEKLFF.

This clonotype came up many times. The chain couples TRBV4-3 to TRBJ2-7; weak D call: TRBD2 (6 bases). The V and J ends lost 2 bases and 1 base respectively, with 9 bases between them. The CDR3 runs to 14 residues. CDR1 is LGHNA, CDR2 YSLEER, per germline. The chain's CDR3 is CASSQFGGSYEQYF. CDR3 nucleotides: TGCGCCAGCAGCCAATTCGGAGGGTCCTACGAGCAGTACTTC.

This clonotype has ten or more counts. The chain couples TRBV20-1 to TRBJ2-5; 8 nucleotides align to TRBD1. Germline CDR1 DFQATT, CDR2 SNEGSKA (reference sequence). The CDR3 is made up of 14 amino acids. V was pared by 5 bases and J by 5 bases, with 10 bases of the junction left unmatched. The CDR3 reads CSAGAGQGSETQYF. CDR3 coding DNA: TGCAGTGCTGGTGCAGGACAGGGCTCTGAGACCCAGTACTTC.

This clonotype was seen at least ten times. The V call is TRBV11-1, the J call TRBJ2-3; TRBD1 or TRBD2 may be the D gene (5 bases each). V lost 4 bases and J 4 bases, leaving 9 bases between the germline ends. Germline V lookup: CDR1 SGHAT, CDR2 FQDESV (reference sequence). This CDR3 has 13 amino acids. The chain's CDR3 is CASSSRGPDTQYF. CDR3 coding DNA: TGTGCCAGCAGCTCGAGGGGTCCAGATACGCAGTATTTT.

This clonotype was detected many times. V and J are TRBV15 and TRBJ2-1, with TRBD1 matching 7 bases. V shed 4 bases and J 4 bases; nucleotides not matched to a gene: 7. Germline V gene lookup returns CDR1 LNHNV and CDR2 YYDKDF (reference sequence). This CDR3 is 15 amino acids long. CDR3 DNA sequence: TGTGCCACCAGCACAAGACAGGGTAGTTACAATGAGCAGTTCTTC. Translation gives CATSTRQGSYNEQFF.

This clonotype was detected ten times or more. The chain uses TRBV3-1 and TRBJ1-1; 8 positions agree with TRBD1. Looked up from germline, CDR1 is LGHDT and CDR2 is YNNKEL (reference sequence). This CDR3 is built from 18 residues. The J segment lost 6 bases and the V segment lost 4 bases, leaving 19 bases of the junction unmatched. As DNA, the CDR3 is TGTGCCAGCAGCCGCCGAGCCCTCAGGGGGCCGTCAAGTCCTGAAGCTTTCTTT. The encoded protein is CASSRRALRGPSSPEAFF.

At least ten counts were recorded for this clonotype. The CDR3 is CASSFGIEAFF. CDR3 DNA: TGTGCCAGCAGCTTTGGAATTGAAGCTTTCTTT. The rearrangement links TRBV7-2 to TRBJ1-1; D not resolved. The CDR3 has 11 amino acids. V gave up 3 bases and J gave up 7 bases, with 6 bases separating them. In germline, CDR1 is SGHTA, CDR2 FQGNSA.

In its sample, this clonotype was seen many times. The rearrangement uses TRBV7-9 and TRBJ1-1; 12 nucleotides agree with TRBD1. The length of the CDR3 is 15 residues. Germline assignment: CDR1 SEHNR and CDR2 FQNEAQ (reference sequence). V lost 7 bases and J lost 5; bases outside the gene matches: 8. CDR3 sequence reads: CASTPGDRGRTEAFF. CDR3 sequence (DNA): TGTGCCAGCACCCCGGGGGACAGGGGGCGAACTGAAGCTTTCTTT.

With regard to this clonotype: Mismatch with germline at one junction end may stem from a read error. CDR3 sequence reads: CSARDVTGGNQPQNF. The DNA of the CDR3 is TGCAGTGCTAGAGATGTGACAGGGGGCAATCAGCCCCAGAATTTT. V is TRBV20-1 and J is TRBJ1-5; 10 bases align to TRBD1. This CDR3 is 15 amino acids long. From germline, CDR1 is DFQATT and CDR2 SNEGSKA (reference sequence).

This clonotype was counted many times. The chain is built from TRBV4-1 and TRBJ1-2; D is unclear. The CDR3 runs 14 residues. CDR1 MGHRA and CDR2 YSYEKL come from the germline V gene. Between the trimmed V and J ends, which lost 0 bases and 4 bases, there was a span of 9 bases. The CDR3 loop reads CASSQDPGGYGYTF. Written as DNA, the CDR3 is TGCGCCAGCAGCCAAGACCCGGGAGGCTATGGCTACACCTTC.

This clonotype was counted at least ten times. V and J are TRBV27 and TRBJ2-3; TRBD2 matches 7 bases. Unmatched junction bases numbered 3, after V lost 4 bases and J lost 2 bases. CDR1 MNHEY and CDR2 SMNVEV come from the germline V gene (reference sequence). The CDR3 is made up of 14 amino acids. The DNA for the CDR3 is TGTGCCAGCAGTTCGGGGGGTACCACAGATACGCAGTATTTT. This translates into CASSSGGTTDTQYF.

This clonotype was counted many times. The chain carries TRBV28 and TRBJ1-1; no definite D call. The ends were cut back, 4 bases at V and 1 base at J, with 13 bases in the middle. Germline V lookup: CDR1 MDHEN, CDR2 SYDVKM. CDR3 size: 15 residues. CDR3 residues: CASSSPTAWNTEAFF. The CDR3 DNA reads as TGTGCCAGCAGTTCACCAACCGCTTGGAACACTGAAGCTTTCTTT.

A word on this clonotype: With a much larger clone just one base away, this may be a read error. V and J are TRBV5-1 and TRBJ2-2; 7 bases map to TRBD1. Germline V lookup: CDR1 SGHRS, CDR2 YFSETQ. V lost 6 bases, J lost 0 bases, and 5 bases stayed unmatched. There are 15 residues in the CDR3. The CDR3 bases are TGCGCCAGCAAAGAGACAGGGCCGAACACCGGGGAGCTGTTTTTT. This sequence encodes CASKETGPNTGELFF. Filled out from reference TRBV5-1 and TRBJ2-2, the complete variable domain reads KAGVTQTPRYLIKTRGQQVTLSCSPISGHRSVSWYQQTPGQGLQFLFEYFSETQRNKGNFPGRFSGRQFSNSRSEMNVSTLELGDSALYLCASKETGPNTGELFFGEGSRLTVL.

CDR3 protein: CASSLLAAYNEQFF. CDR3 sequence (DNA): TGTGCCAGCAGTTTGCTAGCGGCCTACAATGAGCAGTTCTTC. J is TRBJ2-1 and V is TRBV27; 7 bases match TRBD2. J lost 2 bases, V lost 3 bases, and 1 base had no gene match. The CDR3 loop spans 14 amino acids. CDR1 is MNHEY and CDR2 is SMNVEV in the germline V gene (reference sequence).